A selection of T cell receptor beta chains follows, all from one sample in a study of vaccination effects on CD4 cells after COVID-19. No antigen has been assigned to these receptors. Method: immunoSEQ multiplex PCR; TCRdb's copy keeps in-frame clones and lacks some. The data contain around 69,000 clones, less than 85% of them singletons. The specimen was CD4+ T cells from PBMCs cultured without peptide, collected after COVID-19 vaccination. The receptors originated from a human donor who received a COVID-19 vaccine. The CDR3 runs from the conserved cysteine through the conserved F or W. Each record gives: V gene, J gene, D gene, clone size, CDR3 DNA, CDR3 protein. A D gene is named only where the DNA matches it firmly. Only some rows state a clone size, as once, few, many or a class for expanded clones.

>TRBV7-9|TRBJ2-3|TRBD2|NA
TGTGCCAGCAGCGGAGCGGGGATCACAGATACGCAGTATTTT
CASSGAGITDTQYF
>TRBV4-1|TRBJ2-5|NA|NA
TGCGCCAGCAGCCAAAATCCCACAGGGATCCAAGAGACCCAGTACTTC
CASSQNPTGIQETQYF
>TRBV19|TRBJ1-5|TRBD1|few
TGTGCCAGTAGTCTCCGGGACAGGGGCGGCGTGGGCAATCAGCCCCAGCATTTT
CASSLRDRGGVGNQPQHF
>TRBV29-1|TRBJ2-1|TRBD1|NA
TGCAGCGTTGGCCCAGGGGGAAGAGAGCAGTTCTTC
CSVGPGGREQFF
>TRBV9|TRBJ1-4|TRBD1|NA
TGTGCCAGCAGCACACAGACAGGGGGGGCTGGTGAAAAACTGTTTTTT
CASSTQTGGAGEKLFF
>TRBV6-6|TRBJ1-1|NA|NA
TGTGCCAGCAGTAACCGTGGGTCGACGTCCTCTGAAGCTTTCTTT
CASSNRGSTSSEAFF
>TRBV19|TRBJ1-5|NA|NA
TGTGCCAGTAAAACAGAAAGCAATCAGCCCCAGCATTTT
CASKTESNQPQHF
>TRBV3-1/TRBV3-2|TRBJ2-3|TRBD2|NA
TGTGCCAGCAGCCAAGAGTCAAGCGGGGGCAGGGATACGCAGTATTTT
CASSQESSGGRDTQYF
>TRBV7-9|TRBJ1-6|NA|NA
TGTGCCAGCAGCTTTGGGCAGGGACATTCACCCCTCCACTTT
CASSFGQGHSPLHF
>TRBV9|TRBJ2-2|NA|NA
TGTGCCAGCAGCACCAGGGTCACCGGGGAGCTGTTTTTT
CASSTRVTGELFF
>TRBV2|TRBJ2-3|NA|once
TGTGCCAGCGGGGGGTTGACAGGCTACACAGATACGCAGTATTTT
CASGGLTGYTDTQYF
>TRBV5-1|TRBJ2-3|NA|NA
TGCGCCAGCAGTAAGCAAGTCGATACGCAGTATTTT
CASSKQVDTQYF
>TRBV4-3|TRBJ2-3|NA|NA
TGCGCCAGCAGCCAAGAGGCTAATACGCAGTATTTT
CASSQEANTQYF
>TRBV19|TRBJ1-1|TRBD1|NA
TGTGCCAGTAAAACGGACAGGACCACTGAAGCTTTCTTT
CASKTDRTTEAFF
>TRBV30|TRBJ1-1|TRBD1|NA
TGTGCCTGGAGTCCGGACAGGGCCACTGAAGCTTTCTTT
CAWSPDRATEAFF
>TRBV13|TRBJ1-4|NA|NA
TGTGCCAGCAGCCGGGGGGGCCCTGCAACTAATGAAAAACTGTTTTTT
CASSRGGPATNEKLFF
>TRBV5-1|TRBJ2-6|NA|few
TGCGCCAGCAGCTCACAGGGTTCTGGGGCCAACGTCCTGACTTTC
CASSSQGSGANVLTF